A selection of T cell receptor beta chains follows, all from one sample in a study of TIL therapy for anti-PD-1-resistant metastatic lung cancer. This table comes from immunoSEQ multiplex PCR, and its TCRdb copy is limited to in-frame clones, with some not included. The sample records about 59,000 clones, more than 60% being singletons. This material consisted of blood, taken at baseline. Receptor source: a person between 25 and 80 years old with non-small cell lung cancer. The CDR3 runs from the conserved cysteine through the conserved F or W. The order of the fields is V gene, J gene, D gene, clone size, CDR3 protein, CDR3 DNA. A D gene is named only where the DNA matches it firmly. Clone size is stated in some rows and not others, as once, few, many or a class when expanded.

V: TRBV5-4
J: TRBJ1-6
D: TRBD1
size: -
CDR3: CASRDRGYNSPLHF
DNA: TGTGCCAGCAGGGACAGGGGTTATAATTCACCCCTCCACTTT

V: TRBV9
J: TRBJ2-3
D: -
size: -
CDR3: CASSVRGDKDTQYF
DNA: TGTGCCAGCAGCGTAAGGGGGGATAAAGATACGCAGTATTTT

V: TRBV2
J: TRBJ2-7
D: -
size: -
CDR3: CASRGWDKYEQYF
DNA: TGTGCCAGCAGGGGTTGGGACAAGTACGAGCAGTACTTC

V: TRBV13
J: TRBJ1-5
D: -
size: -
CDR3: CASSRGGQDQPQHF
DNA: TGTGCCAGCAGCCGGGGGGGTCAGGATCAGCCCCAGCATTTT

V: TRBV6-6
J: TRBJ2-7
D: -
size: few
CDR3: CASRTGTLVYEQYF
DNA: TGTGCCAGCCGGACCGGGACCTTAGTCTACGAGCAGTACTTC

V: TRBV28
J: TRBJ2-7
D: -
size: few
CDR3: CASSLSRQQYF
DNA: TGTGCCAGCAGTTTATCGAGGCAGCAGTACTTC

V: TRBV28
J: TRBJ2-1
D: -
size: -
CDR3: CASSLFHYRGATYNEQFF
DNA: TGTGCCAGCAGTTTATTTCATTACCGCGGGGCGACCTACAATGAGCAGTTCTTC

V: TRBV20-1
J: TRBJ2-1
D: -
size: few
CDR3: CSVDRENEQFF
DNA: TGCAGTGTGGATCGCGAAAATGAGCAGTTCTTC

V: TRBV2
J: TRBJ1-5
D: -
size: -
CDR3: CASSYVDSNQPQHF
DNA: TGTGCCAGCAGTTACGTAGATAGCAATCAGCCCCAGCATTTT

V: TRBV30
J: TRBJ2-7
D: TRBD2
size: -
CDR3: CAWSRGSHYEQYF
DNA: TGTGCCTGGAGTCGCGGGAGTCACTACGAGCAGTACTTC

V: TRBV5-1
J: TRBJ1-2
D: -
size: -
CDR3: CASSSVAGYGYTF
DNA: TGCGCCAGCAGTAGTGTAGCAGGATATGGCTACACCTTC

V: TRBV28
J: TRBJ2-3
D: -
size: -
CDR3: CASSFEVGTDTQYF
DNA: TGTGCCAGCAGTTTTGAGGTTGGCACAGATACGCAGTATTTT

V: TRBV5-6
J: TRBJ2-7
D: TRBD1
size: few
CDR3: CASSHGQGWEQYF
DNA: TGTGCCAGCAGCCACGGACAGGGGTGGGAGCAGTACTTC

V: TRBV19
J: TRBJ1-4
D: -
size: -
CDR3: CASSIGGSPGEKLFF
DNA: TGTGCCAGTAGTATAGGAGGGTCACCGGGGGAAAAACTGTTTTTT

V: TRBV13
J: TRBJ2-7
D: -
size: -
CDR3: CASSTAGSSYEQYF
DNA: TGTGCCAGCAGCACCGCCGGGAGCTCCTACGAGCAGTACTTC

V: TRBV5-1
J: TRBJ1-2
D: TRBD1
size: -
CDR3: CASSLIEGAEGYTF
DNA: TGCGCCAGCAGCTTAATAGAGGGGGCTGAGGGCTACACCTTC

V: TRBV5-6
J: TRBJ2-7
D: -
size: -
CDR3: CASSFLGTGYEQYF
DNA: TGTGCCAGCAGCTTTTTAGGGACTGGGTACGAGCAGTACTTC

V: TRBV5-1
J: TRBJ2-7
D: -
size: -
CDR3: CASSLVVFDEQYF
DNA: TGCGCCAGCAGCTTGGTAGTGTTCGACGAGCAGTACTTC

V: TRBV5-1
J: TRBJ2-2
D: -
size: once
CDR3: CASSLTANTGELFF
DNA: TGCGCCAGCAGCCTGACAGCGAACACCGGGGAGCTGTTTTTT

V: TRBV10-2
J: TRBJ2-5
D: TRBD1
size: once
CDR3: CASGTGPQETQYF
DNA: TGCGCCAGCGGGACAGGCCCCCAAGAGACCCAGTACTTC

V: TRBV29-1
J: TRBJ2-7
D: -
size: few
CDR3: CSVSARGPYEQYF
DNA: TGCAGCGTATCCGCGCGGGGGCCCTACGAGCAGTACTTC

V: TRBV14
J: TRBJ1-1
D: -
size: many
CDR3: CASSQESSVNTEAFF
DNA: TGTGCCAGCAGCCAAGAGTCCAGCGTAAACACTGAAGCTTTCTTT

V: TRBV6-6
J: TRBJ1-5
D: -
size: few
CDR3: CASSYGGRSGDQPQHF
DNA: TGTGCCAGCAGTTACGGGGGCCGGTCTGGGGATCAGCCCCAGCATTTT

V: TRBV6-5
J: TRBJ2-1
D: -
size: -
CDR3: CASRGPTSSYNEQFF
DNA: TGTGCCAGCAGGGGACCGACTAGCTCCTACAATGAGCAGTTCTTC

V: TRBV5-6
J: TRBJ2-7
D: TRBD1
size: -
CDR3: CASSLRDRRAYEQYF
DNA: TGTGCCAGCAGCTTGCGGGACAGGAGAGCCTACGAGCAGTACTTC

V: TRBV19
J: TRBJ1-2
D: -
size: once
CDR3: CASTYFTGYGYTF
DNA: TGTGCCAGTACCTACTTTACAGGATATGGCTACACCTTC

V: TRBV7-7
J: TRBJ2-1
D: TRBD2
size: -
CDR3: CASSFGGEGNEQFF
DNA: TGTGCCAGCAGCTTCGGGGGGGAGGGTAATGAGCAGTTCTTC

V: TRBV9
J: TRBJ2-1
D: -
size: -
CDR3: CASSVEVSGKVANEQFF
DNA: TGTGCCAGCAGCGTAGAGGTGTCGGGCAAGGTGGCCAATGAGCAGTTCTTC

V: TRBV5-6
J: TRBJ2-3
D: TRBD2
size: -
CDR3: CASSLEGFWEGDTQYF
DNA: TGTGCCAGCAGCTTGGAAGGGTTCTGGGAGGGAGATACGCAGTATTTT

V: TRBV6-6
J: TRBJ2-7
D: -
size: -
CDR3: CASPEGAIYEQYF
DNA: TGTGCCAGCCCGGAGGGGGCTATCTACGAGCAGTACTTC

V: TRBV18
J: TRBJ2-2
D: -
size: -
CDR3: CASSPRGATGELFF
DNA: TGTGCCAGCTCACCGAGAGGGGCCACCGGGGAGCTGTTTTTT

V: TRBV6-5
J: TRBJ1-1
D: -
size: -
CDR3: CASSSTGQEAFF
DNA: TGTGCCAGCAGTTCCACAGGGCAGGAAGCTTTCTTT

V: TRBV6-6
J: TRBJ2-7
D: -
size: -
CDR3: CASSPHGGFYEQYF
DNA: TGTGCCAGCAGTCCCCACGGGGGATTCTACGAGCAGTACTTC

V: TRBV4-2
J: TRBJ1-2
D: -
size: -
CDR3: CASSPAILGGNYGYTF
DNA: TGTGCCAGCAGCCCGGCGATTTTAGGGGGGAACTATGGCTACACCTTC

V: TRBV6-1
J: TRBJ2-7
D: TRBD2
size: -
CDR3: CASSEAEAGGAKNTKSEQYF
DNA: TGTGCCAGCAGTGAAGCGGAAGCGGGAGGGGCCAAAAACACTAAAAGCGAGCAGTACTTC

V: TRBV6-6
J: TRBJ1-2
D: TRBD1
size: -
CDR3: CASSYRGYGYTF
DNA: TGTGCCAGCAGCTACAGGGGCTATGGCTACACCTTC

V: TRBV6-5
J: TRBJ2-7
D: -
size: -
CDR3: CASSPGPAGEQYF
DNA: TGTGCCAGCAGTCCGGGACCTGCGGGCGAGCAGTACTTC

V: TRBV7-2
J: TRBJ1-1
D: -
size: few
CDR3: CASSLEVAAIF
DNA: TGTGCCAGCAGCTTAGAAGTAGCTGCAATATTT

V: TRBV6-5
J: TRBJ1-1
D: TRBD1
size: -
CDR3: CASVEDRDTEAFF
DNA: TGTGCCAGCGTTGAGGACAGGGACACTGAAGCTTTCTTT

V: TRBV11-2
J: TRBJ1-4
D: TRBD1
size: -
CDR3: CASSLTGTGEEKLFF
DNA: TGTGCCAGCAGCCTAACCGGGACAGGGGAGGAAAAACTGTTTTTT

V: TRBV28
J: TRBJ1-1
D: -
size: -
CDR3: CASSDSGDGPSAFF
DNA: TGTGCCAGCAGCGACTCAGGGGACGGACCTAGCGCTTTCTTT

V: TRBV28
J: TRBJ1-4
D: -
size: -
CDR3: CATEPDSDRPTNEKLFF
DNA: TGTGCCACCGAACCGGATTCAGACAGACCAACTAATGAAAAACTGTTTTTT

V: TRBV7-2
J: TRBJ2-7
D: TRBD2
size: -
CDR3: CASSLDGGSPYEQYF
DNA: TGTGCCAGCAGCTTAGACGGCGGGAGTCCCTACGAGCAGTACTTC

V: TRBV4-1
J: TRBJ1-2
D: TRBD1
size: -
CDR3: CASSQIIGDRGLYGYTF
DNA: TGCGCCAGCAGCCAAATTATTGGGGACAGGGGGCTCTATGGCTACACCTTC

V: TRBV28
J: TRBJ1-5
D: -
size: -
CDR3: CASSPGYQPQHF
DNA: TGTGCCAGCAGCCCGGGCTATCAGCCCCAGCATTTT

V: TRBV7-2
J: TRBJ2-1
D: -
size: -
CDR3: CASSLEGWTDNEQFF
DNA: TGTGCCAGCAGCTTAGAAGGCTGGACCGACAATGAGCAGTTCTTC

V: TRBV27
J: TRBJ1-2
D: -
size: -
CDR3: CASSLKGDRGGYTF
DNA: TGTGCCAGCAGTTTAAAAGGGGACCGAGGGGGCTACACCTTC

V: TRBV7-9
J: TRBJ1-2
D: -
size: few
CDR3: CASSSTGVGYGYTF
DNA: TGTGCCAGCAGCTCAACGGGGGTCGGCTATGGCTACACCTTC

V: TRBV7-9
J: TRBJ2-6
D: -
size: -
CDR3: CASSLALSGANVLTF
DNA: TGTGCCAGCAGCTTAGCCCTGTCTGGGGCCAACGTCCTGACTTTC

V: TRBV6-1
J: TRBJ1-4
D: -
size: -
CDR3: CASSETGARGEKLFF
DNA: TGTGCCAGCAGTGAGACGGGAGCAAGGGGAGAAAAACTGTTTTTT